This T cell receptor (beta chain) derives from a study of CD8 T cells in ankylosing spondylitis. Libraries for TCR beta were made by quantitative 5'-RACE with molecular barcodes. From the 5' RACE reads, TCRdb called clonotypes with MiXCR, one entry per CDR3 protein. The table has around 390,000 distinct CDR3 sequences, approximately 20% seen once. Whole-study findings and limits: Earlier reports found some motif variants in synovial fluid and blood in reactive arthritis. Reportedly, disease-linked clones are significantly enriched in ankylosing spondylitis patients' matched synovial fluid. Typical of ankylosing spondylitis blood, it appeared, was a TCR beta motif of fewer than 10 highly homologous variants.

In the case of this clonotype: Its antigen is not identified.

This CDR3 comprises 15 residues. Germline CDR1 and CDR2: MGHRA and YSYEKL. Unmatched junction bases numbered 11, after V lost 4 bases and J lost 7 bases. The chain is built from TRBV4-1 and TRBJ2-7, with TRBD1 matching 9 bases. The sample taken for sequencing was blood, either unsorted or a sorted T cell fraction (not recorded which). This TCR was sampled from a male donor with ankylosing spondylitis. This chain's CDR3 is CASSPFFTGGREQYF. CDR3 bases: TGCGCCAGCAGCCCCTTCTTTACAGGGGGCAGAGAGCAGTACTTC.